The rows below give T cell receptor beta chains drawn from one sample of a study of beta chain features in type 1 diabetes. The repertoire was sequenced with immunoSEQ multiplex PCR; TCRdb's copy has only in-frame clones and lacks some. This table has 250,000 to 300,000 clones, roughly 8% appearing once. The sample comprised central memory CD4+ T cells from blood. These receptors were taken from a woman in her late teens or twenties in good health. The CDR3 runs from the conserved cysteine through the conserved F or W. D genes are given only for firm matches.

d_call | j_call | v_call | cdr3_aa
TRBD2 | TRBJ2-3 | TRBV5-1 | CASSLEGGVLPDTQYF
- | TRBJ1-4 | TRBV15 | CATSRGETATNEKLFF
- | TRBJ2-5 | TRBV11-1 | CASSLLPGELGETQYF
- | TRBJ1-5 | TRBV4-3 | CASSQDSNQPQHF
- | TRBJ2-5 | TRBV28 | CASSLGDKRETQYF
- | TRBJ1-1 | TRBV5-1 | CASSVSTGNTEAFF
TRBD2 | TRBJ2-1 | TRBV2 | CASTAGVVTYNEQFF
TRBD2 | TRBJ2-3 | TRBV5-1 | CASSSTLAGSTDTQYF
- | TRBJ1-2 | TRBV27 | CASRTASTGGYTF
- | TRBJ2-3 | TRBV28 | CASSLTIIETDTQYF
- | TRBJ1-1 | TRBV5-6 | CASSLDSSRQAFF
- | TRBJ2-7 | TRBV7-2 | CASSPGAGRVGYEQYF
- | TRBJ2-1 | TRBV11-3 | CASSLGGWGNEQFF
TRBD2 | TRBJ2-3 | TRBV7-2 | CASSFSGGPTDTQYF
- | TRBJ2-6 | TRBV9 | CASSSDSSGANVLTF
- | TRBJ1-1 | TRBV2 | CASGGEVDTEAFF
TRBD2 | TRBJ2-5 | TRBV9 | CASSVGALAGGQETQYF
- | TRBJ1-5 | TRBV7-9 | CASSLVGGGSNQPQHF
TRBD2 | TRBJ2-5 | TRBV5-1 | CASSSTSGAQETQYF
TRBD1 | TRBJ1-6 | TRBV28 | CASSRDRVRFLLHF
- | TRBJ2-3 | TRBV29-1 | CSTLGGPRTDTQYF
- | TRBJ1-5 | TRBV19 | CASSIRQSANQPQHF
- | TRBJ2-1 | TRBV7-2 | CASSLAQGLHEQFF
- | TRBJ2-1 | TRBV19 | CASSMWMYNEQFF
- | TRBJ1-6 | TRBV7-9 | CASSLQSGSNSPLHF
TRBD1 | TRBJ2-5 | TRBV11-2 | CASSLVGQLNGETQYF
- | TRBJ1-1 | TRBV7-2 | CASSLGRHEAFF
- | TRBJ1-4 | TRBV4-3 | CASSQEAGGGNEKLFF
- | TRBJ2-1 | TRBV5-4 | CASSLGGYNEQFF
- | TRBJ2-2 | TRBV5-1 | CASSPKQGLDTGELFF
- | TRBJ1-3 | TRBV25-1 | CASRGVSGNTIYF
- | TRBJ1-5 | TRBV10-3 | CAISAQDQPQHF
- | TRBJ2-5 | TRBV25-1 | CASSESGRFIQETQYF
- | TRBJ1-3 | TRBV21-1 | CASSSGSGNTIYF
- | TRBJ1-2 | TRBV27 | CASSSTGGGYTF
TRBD2 | TRBJ2-5 | TRBV5-1 | CASNGGRGQETQYF
TRBD1 | TRBJ1-2 | TRBV19 | CASSKQTGTNYGYTF